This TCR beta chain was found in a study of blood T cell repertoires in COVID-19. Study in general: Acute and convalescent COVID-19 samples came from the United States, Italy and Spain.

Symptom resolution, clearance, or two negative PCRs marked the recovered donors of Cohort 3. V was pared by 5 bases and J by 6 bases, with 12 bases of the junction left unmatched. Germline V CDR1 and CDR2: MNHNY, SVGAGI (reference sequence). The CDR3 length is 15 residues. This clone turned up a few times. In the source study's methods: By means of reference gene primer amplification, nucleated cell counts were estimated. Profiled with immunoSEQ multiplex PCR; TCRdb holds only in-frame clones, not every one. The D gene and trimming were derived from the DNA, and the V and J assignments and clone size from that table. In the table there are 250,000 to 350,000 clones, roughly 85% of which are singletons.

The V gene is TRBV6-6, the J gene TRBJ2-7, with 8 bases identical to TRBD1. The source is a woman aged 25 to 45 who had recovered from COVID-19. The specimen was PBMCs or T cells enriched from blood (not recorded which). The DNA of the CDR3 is TGTGCCAGCAGTCGCCCACAGGGGGAAGTAGGCGAGCAGTACTTC. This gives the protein CASSRPQGEVGEQYF.